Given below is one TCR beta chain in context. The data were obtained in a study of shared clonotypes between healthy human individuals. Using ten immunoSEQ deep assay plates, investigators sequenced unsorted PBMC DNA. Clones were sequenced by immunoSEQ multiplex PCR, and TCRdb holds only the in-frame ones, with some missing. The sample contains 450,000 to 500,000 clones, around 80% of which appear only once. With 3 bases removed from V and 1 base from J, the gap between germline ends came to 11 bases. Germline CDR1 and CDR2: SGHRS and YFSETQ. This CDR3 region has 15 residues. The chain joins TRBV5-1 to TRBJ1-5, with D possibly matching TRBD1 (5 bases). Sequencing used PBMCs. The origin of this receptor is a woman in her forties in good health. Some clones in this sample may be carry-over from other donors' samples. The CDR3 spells CASSSGTGSNQPQHF. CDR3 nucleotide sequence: TGCGCCAGCAGCTCAGGGACTGGGAGCAATCAGCCCCAGCATTTT.